Sequencing of this T cell receptor (beta chain) was carried out in a study of beta chain features in type 1 diabetes. Study-level information: No patient-donor differences in age, gender, total cells or subset yield.

Study-level findings and limits: TCRB CDR3 length was moderately but significantly reduced in all four CD4+ subsets of Type 1 diabetes patients.

CD4+ naive, central memory, regulatory and stem cell-like memory subsets were isolated by sorting on CD45RO/CCR7/CD25/CD127/CD95/CD27. CDR3 length: 15 amino acids. Losses at the gene ends were 0 bases for V and 7 bases for J; bases not matched to a gene: 6. Germline CDR1 is SGHKS and CDR2 is YYEKEE (reference sequence). Reverse transcription of all isolated RNA meant that expressed TCRB transcripts were sequenced. Produced via immunoSEQ multiplex PCR; TCRdb's table is partial and in-frame only. Of hundreds of thousands of clones in the sample, about 15% are singletons; the top ten hold about 0.014%. Turning to this clone: Its target is unknown.

This clonotype was sampled from a man aged 18 to 30 with type 1 diabetes. The rearrangement uses TRBV5-5 and TRBJ1-4; 7 bases are shared with TRBD1. Sequencing was carried out using naive CD4+ T cells from blood. The CDR3 DNA reads as TGTGCCAGCAGCTTGGACAGGGGTGGTCGTGAAAAACTGTTTTTT. Protein product: CASSLDRGGREKLFF.